Following are 17 T cell receptor beta chains from one sample sequenced in a study of blood T cells in healthy people across ages. Using a J-beta primer mix together with a sample-barcoded 5' primer, a second PCR was run for roughly 6 to 11 cycles. Using its own MiXCR run on the 5' RACE reads, TCRdb lists one record per CDR3 protein. Of hundreds of thousands of distinct CDR3 sequences listed, around half are singletons. The specimen was blood. These receptors originate from a man older than 75 in good health.

The chain combines TRBV29-1 with TRBJ2-1; D gene unclear. The CDR3 loop spans 13 amino acids. The germline V gene encodes CDR1 SQVTM and CDR2 ANQGSEA. The V gene lost 3 bases and the J gene lost 4 bases, with 10 bases spanning the gap. CDR3 sequence (DNA): TGCAGCGTTGAGTTGAGGTTTTACAATGAGCAGTTCTTC. Amino acid sequence: CSVELRFYNEQFF.

As DNA, the CDR3 is TGCAGCGTAGGGGGGACAGGGGGCTCTGATTACGAGCAGTACTTC. Its translation: CSVGGTGGSDYEQYF. The rearrangement uses TRBV29-1 and TRBJ2-7; 12 positions agree with TRBD1. CDR1 and CDR2 (germline): SQVTM, ANQGSEA. The CDR3 length is 15 residues. J was trimmed by 4 bases and V by 6 bases; bases with no gene match: 10.

The rearrangement joins TRBV5-1 to TRBJ2-5; D is perhaps TRBD2 (5 bases). The CDR3 totals 15 residues. Per germline, CDR1 SGHRS and CDR2 YFSETQ. V was shortened by 4 bases and J by 5 bases, with 18 bases between the two germline ends. The CDR3 is CASSRGADLRETQYF. The CDR3 DNA reads as TGCGCCAGCAGCCGGGGAGCGGACTTGCGGGAGACCCAGTACTTC.

This clonotype was recorded a few times. The rearrangement uses TRBV5-1 and TRBJ2-7, with D possibly TRBD2 on 5 matching bases. Germline V gene data show CDR1 as SGHRS and CDR2 as YFSETQ. The CDR3 has 17 residues. V was clipped by 0 bases and J by 7 bases, with 23 bases between them. CDR3 amino acids: CASSLGGSGLAGNEQYF. CDR3 in DNA: TGCGCCAGCAGCTTGGGAGGTTCGGGTTTGGCGGGCAATGAGCAGTACTTC.

V usage is TRBV20-1 and J usage is TRBJ2-1; D may correspond to TRBD1 or TRBD2 (6 bases each). Germline-derived CDR1 and CDR2 are DFQATT and SNEGSKA (reference sequence). The CDR3 is 15 amino acids. V shed 6 bases and J shed 2 bases, with 17 bases lying between them. The DNA for the CDR3 is TGCAGTGCCCCTCCGGGGGCCCCTACCTACAATGAGCAGTTCTTC. It encodes CSAPPGAPTYNEQFF.

The genes are TRBV20-1 and TRBJ1-5; D uncertain. V was cut by 1 base and J by 9 bases, with 13 bases left in between. The CDR3 has 13 amino acids. Looked up from germline, CDR1 is DFQATT and CDR2 is SNEGSKA (reference sequence). The CDR3 spells CSARGGGMGPQHF. The CDR3 DNA sequence: TGCAGTGCTAGAGGGGGAGGGATGGGGCCCCAGCATTTT.

The V and J genes are TRBV29-1 and TRBJ1-2; D is undetermined. V shed 0 bases and J shed 2 bases, with 10 bases lying between them. Germline loops: CDR1 SQVTM, CDR2 ANQGSEA. CDR3 length: 14 residues. The CDR3: CSVEEGSGNYGYTF. As DNA, the CDR3 is TGCAGCGTTGAAGAGGGCAGTGGGAACTATGGCTACACCTTC.

The chain employs TRBV18 and TRBJ2-6, with 8 bases identical to TRBD1. The CDR3 extends over 17 amino acids. The germline V gene encodes CDR1 KGHSH and CDR2 LQKENI. The junction had 2 bases not matched to a gene; V was cut back by 1 base and J by 0 bases. Here the CDR3 reads CASSPQTGDSGANVLTF. The CDR3 DNA reads as TGTGCCAGCTCACCACAGACAGGGGACTCTGGGGCCAACGTCCTGACTTTC. Supplemented by reference TRBV18 and TRBJ2-6, the full variable domain reads NAGVMQNPRHLVRRRGQEARLRCSPMKGHSHVYWYRQLPEEGLKFMVYLQKENIIDESGMPKERFSAEFPKEGPSILRIQQVVRGDSAAYFCASSPQTGDSGANVLTFGAGSRLTVL.

As regards this clonotype: The junction shows a germline mismatch at one end, possibly a read error. The chain combines TRBV20-1 with TRBJ2-3, with D unresolved. The CDR3 has 14 residues. Germline CDR1 DFQATT, CDR2 SNEGSKA (reference sequence). CDR3 nucleotide sequence: TGCATTGCTAGTTTACTACTTAGCACAGATACGCAGTATTTT. This gives the protein CIASLLLSTDTQYF.

The rearrangement links TRBV10-3 to TRBJ1-2, with D uncertain. This CDR3 is built from 12 residues. The V and J ends lost 5 bases and 7 bases respectively, with 11 bases between them. Germline assignment: CDR1 ENHRY and CDR2 SYGVKD. CDR3 loop: CAISSLRVGYTF. DNA of the CDR3: TGTGCCATCAGTTCCCTGAGGGTTGGCTACACCTTC.

The chain links TRBV30 to TRBJ2-1; D remains unclear. Germline CDR1 is GTSNPN and CDR2 is SVGIG (reference sequence). V dropped 2 bases and J dropped 0 bases, with 11 bases sitting between them. The CDR3 is made up of 15 amino acids. The CDR3 nucleotides read TGTGCCTGGAGTATGGGCCCGAGCTCCTACAATGAGCAGTTCTTC. Amino acids: CAWSMGPSSYNEQFF.

In this sample, this clonotype turned up a few times. The chain employs TRBV20-1 and TRBJ2-3, with TRBD2 as a possible D gene (5 bases). CDR3 length: 11 residues. Germline CDR1 is DFQATT and CDR2 is SNEGSKA (reference sequence). Trimming stripped 8 bases from V and 6 bases from J, with 12 bases between. This CDR3 is CSCRGVDTQYF. CDR3 bases: TGCAGTTGTCGGGGTGTGGATACGCAGTATTTT.

In this sample, this clonotype turned up a few times. The rearrangement joins TRBV4-1 to TRBJ2-7; 11 bases fit TRBD2. The CDR3 contains 16 residues. CDR1 is MGHRA, CDR2 YSYEKL, per germline. Trimming removed 1 base from V and 0 bases from J; junction bases left unmatched: 2. CDR3 DNA: TGCGCCAGCAGCCAAGGACTAGCGGGAAGCTCCTACGAGCAGTACTTC. This gives the protein CASSQGLAGSSYEQYF.

This clonotype has at least ten counts. V gene TRBV6-6 combines with J gene TRBJ2-7, with D hard to call. Trimming took off 6 bases at V and 2 bases at J, with 11 bases between the two ends. The CDR3 contains 13 residues. Germline-derived CDR1 and CDR2 are MNHNY and SVGAGI (reference sequence). CDR3 residues: CASSLQRTYEQYF. CDR3 coding DNA: TGTGCCAGCAGCCTACAGAGGACCTACGAGCAGTACTTC.

This clonotype came up a few times. The genes are TRBV28 and TRBJ1-5; TRBD1 is a possible D gene (5 bases). Deletions cut 5 bases from V and 0 bases from J, with 11 bases between. Germline-derived CDR1 and CDR2 are MDHEN and SYDVKM. The CDR3 totals 15 residues. CDR3 coding DNA: TGTGCCAGCAGTGGCGGGGGAAATAGCAATCAGCCCCAGCATTTT. Translation: CASSGGGNSNQPQHF.

In this sample, this clonotype turned up a few times. This chain connects TRBV10-3 to TRBJ1-4; 7 nucleotides align to TRBD1. The V gene end was trimmed by 10 bases and the J gene end by 6 bases; junction bases not matched to a gene: 11. This CDR3 region has 14 residues. Germline values: CDR1 ENHRY, CDR2 SYGVKD. CDR3 sequence: CATKGAGTDEKLFF. The CDR3 DNA sequence: TGTGCCACGAAGGGGGCAGGGACGGATGAAAAACTGTTTTTT.

This clonotype was picked up a small number of times. The chain employs TRBV5-1 and TRBJ2-7; D ambiguous. This CDR3 comprises 12 residues. The V end lost 0 bases, the J end lost 6 bases, and 7 bases lay between the germline ends. Germline V CDR1 and CDR2: SGHRS, YFSETQ. DNA of the CDR3: TGCGCCAGCAGCTTGGCGGCAAGCGAGCAGTACTTC. As protein: CASSLAASEQYF.